The 19 T cell receptor beta chains reported below all come from one sample, sequenced in a study of blood T cell repertoires in COVID-19. Some clones are missing from TCRdb's copy, which holds only in-frame ones; the method was immunoSEQ multiplex PCR. The sample lists roughly 200,000 clones, around four fifths seen once, with 12% in the top ten. Sequenced material: PBMCs or T cells enriched from blood (not recorded which). The receptors were sampled from a man between 40 and 49 years old who had recovered from COVID-19.

The CDR3 loop reads CATGAQGRGETQYF. CDR3 coding DNA: TGTGCCACTGGGGCCCAGGGCCGTGGCGAGACCCAGTACTTC. The chain recombines TRBV2 with TRBJ2-5, with D tentatively TRBD1 (5 bases). V lost 10 bases to trimming and J lost 5 bases, with 20 bases between them. Germline V gene data show CDR1 as SNHLY and CDR2 as FYNNEI. CDR3 length: 14 residues.

This clone came up once. The chain combines TRBV18 with TRBJ1-1; a weak D match, TRBD1 (5 bases). CDR3 length: 14 amino acids. V lost 2 bases and J 7 bases, leaving 14 bases between the germline ends. The germline V gene encodes CDR1 KGHSH and CDR2 LQKENI. The CDR3 loop is CASSPNGQGLEAFF. For the CDR3, the DNA is TGTGCCAGCTCACCAAATGGACAAGGCCTTGAAGCTTTCTTT.

The chain has TRBV28 and TRBJ2-1; 8 bases are shared with TRBD2. Germline CDR1 MDHEN, CDR2 SYDVKM. The CDR3 totals 14 residues. The V gene end was trimmed by 6 bases and the J gene end by 3 bases; junction bases not matched to a gene: 4. The CDR3 loop reads CASRSGGDYNEQFF. CDR3 nucleotides: TGTGCCAGCAGGTCGGGGGGGGACTACAATGAGCAGTTCTTC.

J is TRBJ2-1 and V is TRBV5-1; 9 nucleotides match TRBD1. The V gene end was trimmed by 4 bases and the J gene end by 5 bases; junction bases not matched to a gene: 4. The length of the CDR3 is 14 residues. CDR1 is SGHRS and CDR2 is YFSETQ in the germline V gene. The CDR3 sequence: CASSPGTGNNEQFF. CDR3 in DNA: TGCGCCAGCAGCCCAGGGACAGGGAACAATGAGCAGTTCTTC.

This chain joins TRBV7-3 and TRBJ2-7; 11 bases map to TRBD2. The CDR3 is 20 residues long. The V and J ends lost 2 bases and 7 bases, in that order; junction bases with no gene match: 22. Looked up from germline, CDR1 is SGHTA and CDR2 is FQGTGA. CDR3 DNA sequence: TGTGCCAGCAGCTTACGTCGACGGGGGCAACTAGCGGGAGATCGATGGGAGCAGTACGTC. Residues: CASSLRRRGQLAGDRWEQYV.

This clone has a handful of counts. This chain joins TRBV9 and TRBJ2-1; weak D call: TRBD1 (6 bases). The CDR3 covers 17 residues. Trimming pared 4 bases from V and 0 bases from J, leaving 17 bases between. Germline assignment: CDR1 SGDLS and CDR2 YYNGEE. CDR3 DNA: TGTGCCAGCAGCCCAGGGGCTAGCCTTAGCTCCTACAATGAGCAGTTCTTC. This sequence encodes CASSPGASLSSYNEQFF.

The V call is TRBV28, the J call TRBJ2-7; 10 nucleotides line up with TRBD2. The germline V gene encodes CDR1 MDHEN and CDR2 SYDVKM. This CDR3 comprises 15 residues. V shed 6 bases and J 0 bases; nucleotides not matched to a gene: 5. The chain's CDR3 is CASSRPSGSSYEQYF. Here the CDR3 DNA reads TGTGCCAGCAGCCGCCCTAGCGGGAGCTCCTACGAGCAGTACTTC.

The J gene is TRBJ2-1, the V gene TRBV12-5; TRBD2 matches 7 bases. CDR1 LGHNT and CDR2 FRNRAP come from the germline V gene. The CDR3 totals 16 residues. V shed 7 bases and J 5 bases; nucleotides not matched to a gene: 14. The CDR3 region is CASALPPGLSNNEQFF. In DNA, the CDR3 is TGTGCTAGTGCTCTCCCCCCGGGACTATCAAACAATGAGCAGTTCTTC. Full variable domain (remainder filled in from reference TRBV12-5 and TRBJ2-1): DARVTQTPRHKVTEMGQEVTMRCQPILGHNTVFWYRQTMMQGLELLAYFRNRAPLDDSGMPKDRFSAEMPDATLATLKIQPSEPRDSAVYFCASALPPGLSNNEQFFGPGTRLTVL.

The rearrangement joins TRBV3-1 (or the pseudogene TRBV3-2) to TRBJ2-3; D is possibly TRBD1 (6 bases). CDR3 length: 16 amino acids. The germline V gene has CDR1 LGHDT and CDR2 YNNKEL (reference sequence). V lost 3 bases, J lost 0 bases, and 13 bases lay in between. CDR3 amino acids: CASSHAQGPSTDTQYF. In nucleotides, the CDR3 is TGTGCCAGCAGCCATGCACAGGGACCTAGCACAGATACGCAGTATTTT.

The chain joins TRBV6-2 or TRBV6-3 to TRBJ1-5; unclear D gene. Between the trimmed V and J ends, which lost 2 bases and 11 bases, there was a span of 10 bases. CDR3 length: 12 amino acids. Germline CDR1 is MNHEY and CDR2 is SVGEGT. The CDR3 DNA follows: TGTGCCAGCAGTTACGCCAGGTCGGCCCAGCATTTT. Translated: CASSYARSAQHF.

The chain couples TRBV7-3 to TRBJ2-5; D possibly corresponds to TRBD1 (5 bases). The germline gives CDR1 SGHTA, CDR2 FQGTGA. V dropped 5 bases and J dropped 6 bases, with 16 bases sitting between them. The CDR3 is 14 residues long. Written as DNA, the CDR3 is TGTGCCAGCAGCGAAGGGCCCCTGGGGCAGACCCAGTACTTC. Protein sequence: CASSEGPLGQTQYF.

The rearrangement joins TRBV6-2 or TRBV6-3 to TRBJ1-2, with 7 bases matching TRBD1. The CDR3 has 17 amino acids. In germline, CDR1 is MNHEY, CDR2 SVGEGT. V gave up 0 bases and J gave up 2 bases; unmatched junction bases: 9. This CDR3 reads CASSYSIGGQRNYGYTF. In DNA form, the CDR3 reads TGTGCCAGCAGTTACTCGATAGGGGGACAGAGAAACTATGGCTACACCTTC.

The V gene is TRBV12-3 or TRBV12-4, the J gene TRBJ1-5; 7 bases map to TRBD1. V lost 4 bases, J lost 6 bases, and 3 bases stayed unmatched. The CDR3 covers 13 residues. CDR3 in DNA: TGTGCCAGCAGTTCGGACAGGCTTCAGCCCCAGCATTTT. As protein: CASSSDRLQPQHF.

This chain links TRBV5-4 with TRBJ2-1, with D perhaps TRBD2 (6 bases). V was cut by 5 bases and J by 5 bases, with 20 bases left in between. The CDR3 sequence is 16 residues long. CDR1 and CDR2 from the germline V gene are SGHNT and YYREEE (reference sequence). CDR3 amino acids: CASSSAGRVGHNEQFF. Here the CDR3 DNA reads TGTGCCAGCAGTTCTGCGGGGCGGGTAGGTCACAATGAGCAGTTCTTC.

This chain joins TRBV20-1 and TRBJ1-6; 7 bases agree with TRBD1. The CDR3 extends over 11 amino acids. V dropped 2 bases and J dropped 13; count of bases not matched to a gene: 2. CDR1 is DFQATT, CDR2 SNEGSKA, per germline (reference sequence). The CDR3, as DNA: TGCAGTGCTAGATCAGGGGGGCCCCTCCACTTT. This gives the protein CSARSGGPLHF.

The chain links TRBV2 to TRBJ1-1; maybe TRBD1 (6 bases). Germline CDR1 reads SNHLY; CDR2 reads FYNNEI. This CDR3 is 13 amino acids long. Trimming stripped 7 bases from V and 0 bases from J, with 9 bases between. As DNA, the CDR3 is TGTGCCAGCAATGGGGACATGAACACTGAAGCTTTCTTT. Protein sequence: CASNGDMNTEAFF.

The chain carries TRBV4-2 and TRBJ2-4; 7 bases are shared with TRBD1. The CDR3 extends over 14 amino acids. CDR1 is LGHNA and CDR2 is YNFKEQ in the germline V gene. Unmatched junction bases numbered 8, after V lost 4 bases and J lost 8 bases. Here the CDR3 reads CASSPRRDSDIQYF. CDR3 nucleotides: TGTGCCAGCAGCCCACGCCGGGACAGCGACATTCAGTACTTC.

This clone was recorded only once. CDR3 sequence: CASSLGTGANYGYTF. In DNA, the CDR3 is TGTGCCAGCAGCTTGGGAACGGGAGCTAACTATGGCTACACCTTC. The V gene is TRBV5-4, the J gene TRBJ1-2; no reliable D call. Germline-derived CDR1 and CDR2 are SGHNT and YYREEE (reference sequence). The ends were cut back, 0 bases at V and 0 bases at J, with 9 bases in the middle. The CDR3 is 15 amino acids.

The chain carries TRBV7-2 and TRBJ2-3; TRBD1 might be the D (5 bases). Looked up from germline, CDR1 is SGHTA and CDR2 is FQGNSA. CDR3 length equals 16 residues. Trimming removed 5 bases from V and 0 bases from J, with 15 bases in between. The CDR3 sequence: CASSLTLGASTDTQYF. CDR3 nucleotide sequence: TGTGCCAGCAGCCTTACCCTAGGGGCGAGCACAGATACGCAGTATTTT.